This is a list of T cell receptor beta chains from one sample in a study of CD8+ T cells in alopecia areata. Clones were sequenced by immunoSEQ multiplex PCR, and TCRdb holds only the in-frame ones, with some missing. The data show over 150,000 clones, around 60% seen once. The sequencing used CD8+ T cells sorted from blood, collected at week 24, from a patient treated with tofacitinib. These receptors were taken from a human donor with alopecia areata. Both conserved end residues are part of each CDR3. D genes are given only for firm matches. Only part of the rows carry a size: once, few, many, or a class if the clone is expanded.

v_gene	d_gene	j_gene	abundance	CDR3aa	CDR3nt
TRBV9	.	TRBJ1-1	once	CASSVVPGVTEAFF	TGTGCCAGCAGCGTAGTCCCAGGGGTCACTGAAGCTTTCTTT
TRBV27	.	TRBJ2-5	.	CASSSEGPGTQETQYF	TGTGCCAGCAGTTCGGAAGGGCCAGGGACTCAAGAGACCCAGTACTTC
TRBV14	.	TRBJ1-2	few	CASSQGLRGYTF	TGTGCCAGCAGCCAGGGGTTGCGTGGCTACACCTTC
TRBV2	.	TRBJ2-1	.	CASSVGPVDEQFF	TGTGCCAGCAGTGTCGGACCTGTAGATGAGCAGTTCTTC
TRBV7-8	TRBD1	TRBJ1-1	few	CASSSVRTGNTEAFF	TGTGCCAGCAGTTCAGTGCGGACAGGGAACACTGAAGCTTTCTTT
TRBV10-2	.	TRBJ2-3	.	CASSRQGTDTQYF	TGCGCCAGCAGCCGACAAGGCACAGATACGCAGTATTTT
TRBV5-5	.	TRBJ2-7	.	CASSLSPGTSYEQYF	TGTGCCAGCAGCTTGAGTCCGGGAACGTCCTACGAGCAGTACTTC
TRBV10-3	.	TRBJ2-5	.	CAISESRREETQYF	TGTGCCATCAGTGAGTCCCGGCGGGAAGAGACCCAGTACTTC
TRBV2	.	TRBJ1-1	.	CASSGGGILDTEAFF	TGTGCCAGCAGTGGGGGAGGGATTCTTGACACTGAAGCTTTCTTT
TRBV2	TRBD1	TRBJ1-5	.	CASRDRQGGNQPQHF	TGTGCCAGCAGGGACAGGCAAGGGGGCAATCAGCCCCAGCATTTT
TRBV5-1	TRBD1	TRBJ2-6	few	CASSLWDRGSSGANVLTF	TGCGCCAGCAGCCTGTGGGACAGGGGTTCTTCTGGGGCCAACGTCCTGACTTTC
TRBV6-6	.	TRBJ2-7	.	CASSYSSYEVYEQYF	TGTGCCAGCAGTTACTCCTCCTACGAGGTGTACGAGCAGTACTTC
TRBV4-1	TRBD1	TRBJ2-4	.	CASSRPDRGNIQYF	TGCGCCAGCAGCAGACCGGACAGGGGGAACATTCAGTACTTC
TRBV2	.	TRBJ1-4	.	CATSNRENEKLFF	TGTGCCACCTCTAACAGGGAAAATGAAAAACTGTTTTTT
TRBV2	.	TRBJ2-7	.	CASRHRDMPSYEQYF	TGTGCCAGCAGACACCGGGACATGCCCTCGTACGAGCAGTACTTC
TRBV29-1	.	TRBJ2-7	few	CSVESPGTYEQYF	TGCAGCGTTGAATCCCCAGGCACCTACGAGCAGTACTTC
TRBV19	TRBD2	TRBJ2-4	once	CASSITSGGLAKNIQYF	TGTGCCAGTAGTATCACTAGCGGGGGGTTAGCCAAAAACATTCAGTACTTC
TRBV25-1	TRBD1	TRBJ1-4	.	CASSEKTGGDEKLFF	TGTGCCAGCAGTGAAAAGACAGGGGGTGACGAAAAACTGTTTTTT
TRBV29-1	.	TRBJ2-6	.	CSVIVGAGANVLTF	TGCAGCGTGATAGTAGGGGCTGGGGCCAACGTCCTGACTTTC
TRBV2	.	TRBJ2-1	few	CASSEVSSYNEQFF	TGTGCCAGCAGTGAGGTGAGCTCCTACAATGAGCAGTTCTTC
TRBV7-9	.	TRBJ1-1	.	CASSPPQPTRVNTEAFF	TGTGCCAGCAGCCCGCCGCAGCCGACGAGGGTGAACACTGAAGCTTTCTTT
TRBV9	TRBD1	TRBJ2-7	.	CASSGHRDRDYEQYF	TGTGCCAGCAGCGGACATCGGGACAGAGACTACGAGCAGTACTTC
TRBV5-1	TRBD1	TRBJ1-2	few	CASSKGQGAINYGYTF	TGCGCCAGCAGCAAGGGACAGGGGGCGATCAACTATGGCTACACCTTC
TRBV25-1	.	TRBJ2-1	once	CASGGGGYNEQFF	TGTGCCAGCGGGGGAGGGGGGTACAATGAGCAGTTCTTC
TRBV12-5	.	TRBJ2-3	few	CASGLEARSTDTQYF	TGTGCTAGTGGTTTGGAGGCTAGGAGCACAGATACGCAGTATTTT
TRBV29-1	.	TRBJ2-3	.	CSVVPVGGSTDTQYF	TGCAGCGTCGTCCCCGTTGGGGGGAGCACAGATACGCAGTATTTT
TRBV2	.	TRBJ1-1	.	CASSDRIRRDTEAFF	TGTGCCAGCAGTGACAGGATCAGAAGGGACACTGAAGCTTTCTTT
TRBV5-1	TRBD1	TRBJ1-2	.	CASSLGGAWSGQGNYGYTF	TGCGCCAGCAGCTTGGGGGGTGCTTGGAGCGGACAGGGGAACTATGGCTACACCTTC
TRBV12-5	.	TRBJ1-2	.	CASGFVPTDGYTF	TGTGCTAGTGGTTTCGTACCTACCGATGGCTACACCTTC
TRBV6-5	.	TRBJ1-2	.	CASSSKGRTNYGYTF	TGTGCCAGCAGTTCAAAGGGAAGAACTAACTATGGCTACACCTTC
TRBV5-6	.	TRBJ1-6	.	CASSSDYTGYNSPLHF	TGTGCCAGCAGCTCGGATTATACAGGTTATAATTCACCCCTCCACTTT
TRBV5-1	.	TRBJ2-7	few	CASSLGHPHTYEQYF	TGCGCCAGCAGCCTGGGACATCCCCATACCTACGAGCAGTACTTC
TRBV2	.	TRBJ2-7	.	CASSVGSPTEQYF	TGTGCCAGCAGTGTGGGCTCCCCGACGGAGCAGTACTTC
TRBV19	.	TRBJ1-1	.	CATSTNTEAFF	TGTGCCACCAGCACGAACACTGAAGCTTTCTTT
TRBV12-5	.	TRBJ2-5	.	CASGLPRGGPKETQYF	TGTGCTAGTGGTTTGCCCCGAGGGGGGCCCAAAGAGACCCAGTACTTC
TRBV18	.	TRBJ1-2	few	CASSPRLIWDYGYTF	TGTGCCAGCTCTCCTCGACTGATCTGGGACTATGGCTACACCTTC
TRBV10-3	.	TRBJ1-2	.	CAISESGGDGYTF	TGTGCCATCAGTGAGTCAGGGGGGGATGGCTACACCTTC